This T cell receptor (beta chain) was observed in a study of human T cells and chemical hapten exposure. Looked up from germline, CDR1 is LNHDA and CDR2 is SQIVND (reference sequence). Germline trimming cut 0 bases from V and 5 bases from J; bases unmatched to any gene: 6. This CDR3 comprises 16 residues. Described time point: patch test 1, 2 weeks after DPC sensitization. Specified treatment: therapeutic diphenylcyclopropenone sensitization with weekly scalp DPC. TCRdb recomputed calls from the RACE reads with MiXCR, one row per CDR3 protein. The table includes roughly 360,000 distinct CDR3 sequences, approximately 5.1% detected once.

Sequencing used whole blood, obtained in connection with sensitization to the hapten diphenylcyclopropenone (DPC). This receptor was obtained from a woman aged 45-60 years with alopecia areata. Some clones in this sample may be carry-over from other donors' samples. V is TRBV19 and J is TRBJ2-5, with 10 bases aligning to TRBD1. CDR3 sequence reads: CASSIDQGQGTETQYF. The CDR3 DNA reads TGTGCCAGTAGTATAGATCAGGGACAGGGGACGGAGACCCAGTACTTC.